These 30 T cell receptor beta chains originate from one sample sequenced in a study of blood T cell repertoires in COVID-19. The data were produced by immunoSEQ multiplex PCR, yet TCRdb's version contains in-frame clones alone and is incomplete. The table has 450,000 to 500,000 clones, 75% to 90% seen once. Sequencing was carried out using peripheral blood. Receptors were obtained from a human donor in a cohort sampled during active COVID-19.

The CDR3, as DNA: TGCGCCAGCAGCCGCCGACTAGCGGACCGGAACACCGGGGAGCTGTTTTTT. As protein: CASSRRLADRNTGELFF. This chain connects TRBV4-1 to TRBJ2-2, with TRBD2 identical over 9 bases. In germline, CDR1 is MGHRA, CDR2 YSYEKL. Unmatched junction bases numbered 7, after V lost 4 bases and J lost 1 base. The CDR3 totals 17 residues.

This clone was seen more than once but under ten times. The rearrangement joins TRBV28 to TRBJ2-5; D unclear. The germline V and J ends were trimmed by 2 bases and 7 bases, with 14 bases remaining between them. Germline loops: CDR1 MDHEN, CDR2 SYDVKM. The CDR3 covers 14 residues. The chain's CDR3 is CASSLTHETGTQYF. CDR3 nucleotide sequence: TGTGCCAGCAGTTTAACCCATGAAACGGGGACCCAGTACTTC. Full variable domain (missing parts from reference TRBV28 and TRBJ2-5): DVKVTQSSRYLVKRTGEKVFLECVQDMDHENMFWYRQDPGLGLRLIYFSYDVKMKEKGDIPEGYSVSREKKERFSLILESASTNQTSMYLCASSLTHETGTQYFGPGTRLLVL.

This clone was seen just once. The V call is TRBV28, the J call TRBJ2-7; 7 nucleotides match TRBD1. The CDR3 covers 15 residues. The J segment lost 0 bases and the V segment lost 6 bases, leaving 8 bases of the junction unmatched. Germline CDR1 and CDR2: MDHEN and SYDVKM. CDR3: CASSFTGEISYEQYF. As DNA, the CDR3 is TGTGCCAGCAGCTTTACAGGGGAAATCTCCTACGAGCAGTACTTC.

This chain links TRBV24-1 with TRBJ2-7; D gene ambiguous. V was pared by 5 bases and J by 1 base, with 8 bases between. The CDR3 sequence is 13 residues long. The germline V gene has CDR1 KGHDR and CDR2 SFDVKD. The chain's CDR3 is CATSGGTSYEQYF. CDR3 nucleotides: TGTGCCACCAGTGGAGGTACATCCTACGAGCAGTACTTC.

The genes are TRBV27 and TRBJ2-5, with TRBD1 identical over 9 bases. The germline CDR1 and CDR2 sequences are MNHEY and SMNVEV (reference sequence). Trimming cost V 2 bases and J 4 bases; bases outside gene matches: 5. The CDR3 has 15 residues. CDR3 loop: CASSLRDRVGETQYF. The CDR3 DNA reads TGTGCCAGCAGTTTAAGGGACAGGGTTGGAGAGACCCAGTACTTC.

The chain is built from TRBV7-9 and TRBJ1-2; 7 bases are shared with TRBD1. Germline CDR1 is SEHNR and CDR2 is FQNEAQ (reference sequence). The CDR3 is made up of 15 amino acids. Trimming at V came to 1 base and at J to 5 bases, leaving 7 bases not matched to a gene. CDR3 protein: CASSLVSGTEYGYTF. In DNA form, the CDR3 reads TGTGCCAGCAGCTTAGTTTCCGGGACAGAGTATGGCTACACCTTC.

This clone was picked up one time. V usage is TRBV7-6 and J usage is TRBJ1-5, with D possibly being TRBD1 (5 bases). The CDR3 runs 14 residues. Trimming cost V 0 bases and J 5 bases, with 8 bases left between them. From germline, CDR1 is SGHVS and CDR2 FNYEAQ. CDR3 DNA: TGTGCCAGCAGCTTAGCGCCAGGGCATCAGCCCCAGCATTTT. Protein sequence: CASSLAPGHQPQHF.

The V gene is TRBV5-4, the J gene TRBJ1-2; 9 bases fit TRBD1. V lost 4 bases, J lost 3 bases, and 10 bases stayed unmatched. The CDR3 has 16 amino acids. From germline, CDR1 is SGHNT and CDR2 YYREEE (reference sequence). CDR3 sequence: CASSRGQGRLDYGYTF. The CDR3 DNA reads TGTGCCAGCAGCCGAGGACAGGGGCGCCTAGACTATGGCTACACCTTC. Full variable domain (outside the CDR3, taken from reference TRBV5-4 and TRBJ1-2): ETGVTQSPTHLIKTRGQQVTLRCSSQSGHNTVSWYQQALGQGPQFIFQYYREEENGRGNFPPRFSGLQFPNYSSELNVNALELDDSALYLCASSRGQGRLDYGYTFGSGTRLTVV.

This clone was recorded once. The chain is built from TRBV11-3 and TRBJ1-1; D is perhaps TRBD1 (5 bases). The V end was cut by 4 bases, the J end by 3 bases, with 24 bases between. The germline CDR1 and CDR2 sequences are SGHNT and YENEEA. The CDR3 length is 18 residues. The CDR3 DNA follows: TGTGCCAGCAGCTGGGAGGGCCAGGGAGGACTTGAGGACACTGAAGCTTTCTTT. Translation: CASSWEGQGGLEDTEAFF. Full variable domain (outside the CDR3, taken from reference TRBV11-3 and TRBJ1-1): EAGVVQSPRYKIIEKKQPVAFWCNPISGHNTLYWYLQNLGQGPELLIRYENEEAVDDSQLPKDRFSAERLKGVDSTLKIQPAELGDSAVYLCASSWEGQGGLEDTEAFFGQGTRLTVV.

In this sample, this clone turned up many times. The rearrangement links TRBV19 to TRBJ1-5, with TRBD1 matching over 10 bases. Germline values: CDR1 LNHDA, CDR2 SQIVND (reference sequence). With 4 bases clipped from V and 5 bases from J, the junction kept 8 bases outside the gene matches. CDR3 size: 16 residues. The CDR3 DNA sequence: TGTGCCAGTAGTACCCTCCGACAGGGGGCGGATCAGCCCCAGCATTTT. This gives the protein CASSTLRQGADQPQHF.

The J gene is TRBJ2-2, the V gene TRBV7-9; D is undetermined. The germline gives CDR1 SEHNR, CDR2 FQNEAQ (reference sequence). There are 14 residues in the CDR3. Trimming cost V 5 bases and J 7 bases, with 14 bases left between them. This CDR3 reads CASSPAARLGELFF. For the CDR3, the DNA is TGTGCCAGCAGCCCTGCGGCGAGGCTCGGGGAGCTGTTTTTT. Using reference TRBV7-9 and TRBJ2-2 for the parts outside the CDR3, the full variable domain is DTGVSQNPRHKITKRGQNVTFRCDPISEHNRLYWYRQTLGQGPEFLTYFQNEAQLEKSRLLSDRFSAERPKGSFSTLEIQRTEQGDSAMYLCASSPAARLGELFFGEGSRLTVL.

This clone occurred a few times. This sequence joins TRBV5-6 and TRBJ1-4, with TRBD1 identical over 7 bases. With 1 base clipped from V and 0 bases from J, the junction kept 6 bases outside the gene matches. The CDR3 sequence is 17 residues long. Germline V CDR1 and CDR2: SGHDT, YYEEEE. CDR3 loop: CASSLRQGHATNEKLFF. In DNA, the CDR3 is TGTGCCAGCAGCTTGAGACAGGGTCATGCAACTAATGAAAAACTGTTTTTT.

This clone was counted between two and nine times. This chain connects TRBV4-1 to TRBJ2-3, with TRBD1 identical over 7 bases. The CDR3 is 15 residues long. V shed 4 bases and J 2 bases; nucleotides not matched to a gene: 6. The germline V gene encodes CDR1 MGHRA and CDR2 YSYEKL. CDR3 sequence (DNA): TGCGCCAGCAGCCCCACAGGGGCTAACACAGATACGCAGTATTTT. Its translation is CASSPTGANTDTQYF.

V is TRBV7-9 and J is TRBJ2-5, with a tentative D call TRBD2 (6 bases). V was cut by 6 bases and J by 0 bases, with 11 bases left in between. Germline CDR1 reads SEHNR; CDR2 reads FQNEAQ (reference sequence). This CDR3 has 14 residues. This CDR3 is CASSTREYQETQYF. CDR3 in DNA: TGTGCCAGCAGTACTCGGGAGTACCAAGAGACCCAGTACTTC.

V and J are TRBV7-9 and TRBJ2-1, with 14 bases fitting TRBD2. This CDR3 contains 17 residues. The germline gives CDR1 SEHNR, CDR2 FQNEAQ (reference sequence). V dropped 5 bases and J dropped 4; count of bases not matched to a gene: 7. CDR3 amino acids: CASSPGLAGVQYNEQFF. The CDR3 DNA reads TGTGCCAGCAGCCCGGGACTAGCGGGAGTTCAGTACAATGAGCAGTTCTTC.

The V and J genes are TRBV5-8 and TRBJ2-1; 14 bases align to TRBD2. J lost 3 bases, V lost 4 bases, and 6 bases had no gene match. Germline CDR1 SGHTS, CDR2 YDEGEE. The CDR3 is 17 amino acids. CDR3 sequence reads: CASSRGTSGSLYNEQFF. The DNA of the CDR3 is TGTGCCAGCAGCCGTGGGACTAGCGGGAGCCTCTACAATGAGCAGTTCTTC.

This clone was detected many times. CDR3 nucleotide sequence: TGTGCCAGCAGCTTGGATCCGGACAGCCAAGAGACCCAGTACTTC. It is translated as CASSLDPDSQETQYF. The chain couples TRBV5-6 to TRBJ2-5; possibly TRBD1 for D (6 bases). CDR1 SGHDT and CDR2 YYEEEE come from the germline V gene. The V end lost 0 bases, the J end lost 1 base, and 10 bases lay between the germline ends. The CDR3 spans 15 residues. Full variable domain (outside the CDR3, taken from reference TRBV5-6 and TRBJ2-5): DAGVTQSPTHLIKTRGQQVTLRCSPKSGHDTVSWYQQALGQGPQFIFQYYEEEERQRGNFPDRFSGHQFPNYSSELNVNALLLGDSALYLCASSLDPDSQETQYFGPGTRLLVL.

V gene TRBV28 combines with J gene TRBJ2-5, with D possibly being TRBD2 (5 bases). Between the trimmed V and J ends, which lost 8 bases and 3 bases, there was a span of 22 bases. Germline loops: CDR1 MDHEN, CDR2 SYDVKM. CDR3 size: 16 residues. The CDR3 here is CASGYPLPGKEETQYF. The CDR3 nucleotides read TGTGCCAGCGGGTACCCCTTGCCGGGGAAGGAAGAGACCCAGTACTTC.

V gene TRBV5-1 combines with J gene TRBJ2-1, with a weak D call TRBD1 (5 bases). The CDR3 sequence is 16 residues long. The V end lost 3 bases, the J end lost 5 bases, and 18 bases lay between the germline ends. Germline CDR1 SGHRS, CDR2 YFSETQ. The CDR3 reads CASSSSSGSPHNEQFF. CDR3 in DNA: TGCGCCAGCAGCTCGTCTTCAGGGTCCCCCCACAATGAGCAGTTCTTC.

The chain has TRBV7-8 and TRBJ2-2, with TRBD2 matching 9 bases. V lost 1 base to trimming and J lost 6 bases; unmatched junction nucleotides: 6. Germline CDR1 SGHVS, CDR2 FQNEAQ. The length of the CDR3 is 16 residues. The CDR3 sequence: CASSLEGGRAPGELFF. The CDR3 bases are TGTGCCAGCAGCTTAGAGGGCGGGAGGGCCCCCGGGGAGCTGTTTTTT.

The V call is TRBV5-1, the J call TRBJ2-7; tentatively, D is TRBD1 (6 bases). In germline, CDR1 is SGHRS, CDR2 YFSETQ. The CDR3 loop spans 14 amino acids. V shed 3 bases and J shed 7 bases, with 17 bases lying between them. The CDR3 here is CASSSSGGRREQYF. The CDR3 DNA sequence: TGCGCCAGCAGCTCCTCTGGGGGCAGGAGGGAGCAGTACTTC.

The chain employs TRBV5-8 and TRBJ2-5; TRBD1 matches 7 bases. Germline V lookup: CDR1 SGHTS, CDR2 YDEGEE. V lost 4 bases, J lost 3 bases, and 9 bases stayed unmatched. This CDR3 is built from 15 residues. The CDR3 loop reads CASSKDPGQKETQYF. CDR3 nucleotide sequence: TGTGCCAGCAGCAAGGATCCGGGACAGAAAGAGACCCAGTACTTC.

The CDR3 DNA sequence: TGTGCCAGCATCCACGGACTCTACGAGCAGTACTTC. Translating gives CASIHGLYEQYF. The genes are TRBV6-5 and TRBJ2-7; perhaps TRBD2 as D (5 bases). V dropped 7 bases and J dropped 3 bases, with 10 bases sitting between them. CDR3 size: 12 residues. Germline-derived CDR1 and CDR2 are MNHEY and SVGAGI.

The V gene is TRBV12-3 or TRBV12-4, the J gene TRBJ1-1; 8 bases agree with TRBD1. CDR3 size: 13 residues. V was clipped by 5 bases and J by 8 bases; unmatched bases: 7. CDR3 region: CASSPGTGLEAFF. The DNA for the CDR3 is TGTGCCAGCAGTCCCGGGACAGGCCTCGAAGCTTTCTTT.

V usage is TRBV6-5 and J usage is TRBJ1-2; the D gene is possibly TRBD1 (5 bases). CDR1 and CDR2 from the germline V gene are MNHEY and SVGAGI. CDR3 length: 14 residues. With 5 bases removed from V and 7 bases from J, the gap between germline ends came to 17 bases. The CDR3 region is CASSPVAGGGGYTF. CDR3 DNA sequence: TGTGCCAGCAGTCCAGTGGCCGGGGGAGGTGGCTACACCTTC.

The genes are TRBV9 and TRBJ2-1; a possible D gene is TRBD2 (5 bases). The V end lost 4 bases, the J end lost 9 bases, and 14 bases lay between the germline ends. CDR3 length: 13 residues. The germline V gene has CDR1 SGDLS and CDR2 YYNGEE. The CDR3 reads CASSPPGGFEQFF. Written as DNA, the CDR3 is TGTGCCAGCAGCCCTCCGGGCGGGTTTGAGCAGTTCTTC.

This chain links TRBV6-1 with TRBJ2-1; TRBD2 matches 8 bases. This CDR3 has 14 amino acids. Germline lookup yields CDR1 MNHNS and CDR2 SASEGT. The J segment lost 8 bases and the V segment lost 1 base, leaving 4 bases of the junction unmatched. DNA of the CDR3: TGTGCCAGCAGTGAAGGTGCCGGGGGGGATGAGCAGTTCTTC. It translates to CASSEGAGGDEQFF.

This clone appeared a few times. V is TRBV25-1 and J is TRBJ1-2; 7 positions match TRBD1. CDR3 length: 15 residues. Germline CDR1 and CDR2: MGHDK and SYGVNS. Unmatched junction bases numbered 6, after V lost 1 base and J lost 4 bases. The CDR3 spells CASSESGQSVYGYTF. The CDR3 DNA reads as TGTGCCAGCAGTGAATCGGGACAGTCTGTCTATGGCTACACCTTC.

The chain carries TRBV27 and TRBJ2-7, with a tentative D call TRBD2 (6 bases). The CDR3 contains 14 residues. V dropped 3 bases and J dropped 2 bases, with 11 bases sitting between them. Germline V gene data show CDR1 as MNHEY and CDR2 as SMNVEV (reference sequence). The CDR3 spells CASSLGLSAYEQYF. The DNA for the CDR3 is TGTGCCAGCAGTTTGGGACTGAGTGCCTACGAGCAGTACTTC.

This chain links TRBV5-6 with TRBJ1-3, with TRBD1 identical over 10 bases. The V and J ends lost 5 bases and 2 bases, in that order; junction bases with no gene match: 10. The germline CDR1 and CDR2 sequences are SGHDT and YYEEEE. This CDR3 has 17 residues. This CDR3 is CASSSTGTGDTGNTIYF. For the CDR3, the DNA is TGTGCCAGCAGTTCAACCGGGACAGGGGACACTGGAAACACCATATATTTT. Supplemented by reference TRBV5-6 and TRBJ1-3, the full variable domain reads DAGVTQSPTHLIKTRGQQVTLRCSPKSGHDTVSWYQQALGQGPQFIFQYYEEEERQRGNFPDRFSGHQFPNYSSELNVNALLLGDSALYLCASSSTGTGDTGNTIYFGEGSWLTVV.